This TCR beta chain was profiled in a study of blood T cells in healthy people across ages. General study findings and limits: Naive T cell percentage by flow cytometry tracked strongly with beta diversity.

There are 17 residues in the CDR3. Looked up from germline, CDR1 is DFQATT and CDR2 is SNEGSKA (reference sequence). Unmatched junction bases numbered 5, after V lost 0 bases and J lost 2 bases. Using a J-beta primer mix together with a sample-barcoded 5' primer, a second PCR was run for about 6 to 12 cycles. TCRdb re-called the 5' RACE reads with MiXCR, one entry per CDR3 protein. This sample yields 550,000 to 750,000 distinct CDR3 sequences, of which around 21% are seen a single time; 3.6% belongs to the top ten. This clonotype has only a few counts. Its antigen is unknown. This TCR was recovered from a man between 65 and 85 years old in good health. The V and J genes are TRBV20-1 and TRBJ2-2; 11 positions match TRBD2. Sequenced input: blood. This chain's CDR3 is CSARDPRLAGNTGELFF. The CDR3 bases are TGCAGTGCTAGAGATCCCAGACTAGCGGGAAACACCGGGGAGCTGTTTTTT.